This T cell receptor (beta chain) was identified in a study of T cell repertoires in cytomegalovirus infection (dated by TCRdb to about 2019). Turning to the overall study: Peptide stimulations targeted recently identified HLA-C-restricted CMV epitopes, whose presentation resists viral immunomodulation, together with well-studied HLA-B-restricted epitopes. Donor HLA type was relevant to the analysis, as public TCR beta signatures indicated carriage of CMV infection together with the matching HLA type. The paper's findings and limits, for the study overall: In the ex vivo response, HLA-C-restricted CMV-specific TCR beta clonotypes were dominant, and in two of eight donors the single most frequent clonotype came from this HLA-C-restricted group. Carriers of CMV infection plus the relevant HLA type were discriminated by the cumulative frequency of public TCR beta family members in the study cohort and in an independent 352-donor cohort.

The treatment or condition tag for this specimen amounts to: in vitro stimulation with specific CMV peptide epitopes to enrich CMV-specific T cells. This clonotype was observed a handful of times. The clone's antigen remains unknown. No base-level quality is on record; no much larger clone is a single base apart. The CDR3 goes from the cysteine to the phenylalanine over 15 residues. The read is trimmed to its CDR3 DNA, 45 bases read in frame from base 1. Trimming costs V 2 bases and J 2 bases, and their ends lie 10 bases apart. The data were produced on an Illumina HiSeq 1500. The public sequencing data were trimmed at Q25 with fastp and processed into clonotypes with MiXCR by TCRdb, which kept only in-frame beta chains. CDR3 protein duplicates are merged, each entry listing the most common genes and DNA. Across this sample there are hundreds of thousands of distinct CDR3 sequences, with more than 40% seen only once. Approximately 40% of the sample rests with the top ten.

Here the chain combines TRBV12-3 or TRBV12-4 and TRBJ1-5, with the D gene not confidently named. Here the sequenced sample was cultured PBMCs, taken from culture after CMV antigen stimulation. The origin of this receptor is a human donor in good health (CMV status not recorded). Some clones in this sample may be carry-over from other donors' samples. The sequence in DNA is TGTGCCAGCAGTTTACAGCGGGATGGCAATCAGCCCCAGCATTTT. It translates as CASSLQRDGNQPQHF.